This T cell receptor (beta chain) was obtained from a study of cytomegalovirus exposure and HLA in healthy donors. PCR used 60 Vbeta primers and 13 Jbeta primers. Assay: immunoSEQ multiplex PCR; the TCRdb copy retains only in-frame clones and omits some. The repertoire consists of about 180,000 clones, with about three quarters occurring once and the leading ten covering just under 6.5%. The CDR3 sequence is 17 residues long. Germline CDR1 is LGHNA and CDR2 is YNFKEQ. V dropped 3 bases and J dropped 8; count of bases not matched to a gene: 7. This receptor was identified in a man aged 35 to 55 in good health and CMV-seropositive. The specimen sequenced was PBMCs. The V call is TRBV4-2, the J call TRBJ2-1; 16 nucleotides agree with TRBD2. The CDR3 DNA sequence: TGTGCCAGCAGCCAGCCCGGGACTAGCGGGAGGGGCCATGAGCAGTTCTTC. Translating gives CASSQPGTSGRGHEQFF.